This T cell receptor (beta chain) was sequenced during a study of molecular identifiers for immune sequencing clone quantification (dated by TCRdb to the late 2010s). In terms of the full investigation: In a replicate experiment, RNA from roughly 18,000 or 92,000 naive CD8 T cells was split into five aliquots, four of which were sequenced. CD8 T cells were used in a methods study to benchmark molecular-identifier clustering-based TCR repertoire sequencing (MIDCIRS) and TCR RNA copy counting.

Naive CD8 T cell libraries were made from 20,000 to 1,000,000 sorted cells using 10%, 30% or 50% of purified RNA. Naive CD8 T cells, defined as CD8+CD4-CCR7+CD45RA+, were FACS-sorted into RLT Plus buffer on a BD FACSAria II. Detection sensitivity was tested by spiking Jurkat RNA equal to roughly ten TCR copies' worth into samples containing roughly 18,000-1,000,000 naive CD8 T cells. CD8 T cells were enriched with RosetteSep CD8+ T Cell Enrichment Cocktail and Ficoll-Paque, followed by ACK red cell lysis. Beyond this particular receptor, the publication reports: Highly expanded clone sizes could be underestimated if identical TCR molecules share a barcode. In CMV-specific effector cells, over 99% of molecules were held by clones above 20 RNA copies, whereas under 1% of molecules were held by such clones in naive cells. Without barcode sub-clustering, chimeric consensus sequences inflated TCR diversity; chimeras reached as high as 47%. The naive libraries included spiked-in Jurkat TCR RNA (over nine copies' worth), and this RNA is not part of the donor repertoire. Modeling gave about three recovered TCR RNA copies per cell versus 8 to 10 by digital PCR, implying around 31% capture efficiency. Even against a background of 750,000 to 1,000,000 naive CD8 T cells, spiked-in Jurkat TCR RNA amounting to a single cell's worth was reported to be detectable.

The germline ends are 17 bases apart after V is trimmed by 4 bases and J by 13 bases. Per the germline V gene, MNHEY is the CDR1 and SVGEGT is the CDR2. The CDR3 numbers 12 residues from cysteine through phenylalanine. This entry keeps only the CDR3 DNA: 36 bases, framed from base 1. The method was PCR. The instrument given in TCRdb is NextSeq 500. Preparation of bulk TCR libraries followed a previously described approach, with the TCR primers listed in Table S5. Purification of total RNA was performed with the Qiagen AllPrep DNA/RNA kit. Before analysis, reads from multiple sequencing runs of the same library were pooled. Per the authors' processing: Reads were retained only if an exact TCR constant sequence was present, and the retained reads were trimmed to 150 nt and grouped according to their 12-nt molecular barcodes. Reads in each barcode group were sub-clustered using a 15% Levenshtein threshold, and a quality-weighted consensus sequence was built for each RNA molecule. Non-functional sequences were filtered out, along with any lower-count sequence sitting one edit away from another sequence. Based on a fit of two negative binomial distributions, barcode sub-clusters having less than 20% of the maximum read count were discarded. TCRdb's own reprocessing of the public reads used fastp at Q25 and MiXCR and kept productive beta chains. Each CDR3 protein appears once, grouped with its most common genes and DNA. The V and J calls were not made by the authors but by TCRdb's processing. The sample yields about 100,000 distinct CDR3 sequences; roughly 38% were counted once. The ten largest clones capture 4% to 5% of the sample.

This clonotype was observed at least ten times. Its binding antigen is unknown. Qualities for individual bases were not recorded, and no much larger clone is one base off. The material sequenced was naive CD8+ T cells from blood, with Jurkat cell RNA spiked in. The meaning of the sample's cell subset or site label: FACS-sorted CD8+CD4-CCR7+CD45RA+ naive T cells. This TCR came from a human donor in good health. Some libraries in this study had Jurkat cell RNA spiked in. The chain was built from TRBV6-2 or TRBV6-3 and TRBJ2-7; TRBD2 is a possible D gene, resting on 7 matching bases. In nucleotides, the sequence is TGTGCCAGCAGTTCGGGCGGGGGCCTTCAATACTTC. Its translation reads: CASSSGGGLQYF.